The 9 T cell receptor beta chains in this list originate from one sample, sequenced in a study of T cell clonality in common variable immunodeficiency. TCRdb's table, derived via immunoSEQ multiplex PCR, lists solely in-frame clones and lacks some. This sample has 50,000 to 65,000 clones, each found more than once. The sample consisted of peripheral blood mononuclear cells. All receptors derive from a person between 18 and 75 years old in good health.

This clone was detected a few times. With the read ending 3 residues before the CDR3 end, the germline J gene is used to fill in that end. The chain uses TRBV7-9 and TRBJ1-5; a possible D gene is TRBD1 (5 bases). Deletions cut 4 bases from V and 7 bases from J, with 17 bases between. Germline values: CDR1 SEHNR, CDR2 FQNEAQ (reference sequence). This CDR3 comprises 15 residues. CDR3 residues: CASSWTQTPGQPQHF. Partial CDR3 DNA: TGTGCCAGCAGCTGGACACAAACGCCAGGACAGCCC.

A few counts support this clone. The read halts 3 residues ahead of the CDR3 end, with the missing end drawn from the germline J gene. The chain is built from TRBV7-9 and TRBJ2-2; TRBD1 matches at 8 bases. The germline V gene has CDR1 SEHNR and CDR2 FQNEAQ (reference sequence). The CDR3 is 15 amino acids. The part of the CDR3 DNA that was read is TGTGCCAGCAGCTCAAGGACAGGGCCAAATGAAAAG. Protein: CASSSRTGPNEK. The entire CDR3 sequence reads CASSSRTGPNEKLFF.

For this clone: The CDR3 extends 3 residues past the end of the read, so its final part is completed from the germline J gene. The chain employs TRBV19 and TRBJ2-3, with TRBD1 matching 12 bases. CDR3 length: 17 amino acids. CDR1 LNHDA and CDR2 SQIVND come from the germline V gene (reference sequence). The chain's CDR3 is CASSSGTGGPSNQPQYF. CDR3 DNA, as far as it was read: TGTGCCAGTAGTTCCGGGACAGGGGGCCCTAGCAATCAGCCG.

This clone was counted ten times or more. The read ends 3 residues shy of where the CDR3 ends; the end is completed using the germline J gene. V gene TRBV5-1 combines with J gene TRBJ2-1; 9 bases map to TRBD1. Germline loops: CDR1 SGHRS, CDR2 YFSETQ. This CDR3 has 17 amino acids. J gave up 2 bases and V 0 bases, and 6 bases lay outside the gene matches. The DNA read from the CDR3 is TGCGCCAGCAGCTTGGGACAGGGGGTTTTTCCCTACAATGAG. As protein: CASSLGQGVFPYNE. The full CDR3 protein reads CASSLGQGVFPYNEQFF.

Regarding this clone: The read finishes 3 residues shy of the CDR3 end, and the germline J gene is used to complete it. This chain connects TRBV7-6 to TRBJ1-2; D is unclear. The V gene's germline CDR1 is SGHVS and CDR2 FNYEAQ. This CDR3 is built from 13 residues. CDR3 DNA (partial): TGTGCCAGCAGCTTAGTGAGCGATATTGAC. This gives the protein CASSLVSDID. The whole CDR3 sequence reads CASSLVSDIDYTF.

This clone was recorded at least ten times. The read halts 3 residues ahead of the CDR3 end, with the missing end drawn from the germline J gene. The chain recombines TRBV20-1 with TRBJ2-2, with TRBD1 matching 8 bases. Germline CDR1 is DFQATT and CDR2 is SNEGSKA (reference sequence). CDR3 length: 13 amino acids. Partial CDR3 DNA: TGCAGTGCGTTCAGGGGGCTGGATTCACCG. Translating it yields CSAFRGLDSP. The entire CDR3 is CSAFRGLDSPLFF.

This clone was counted at least ten times. The CDR3 end lies 3 residues beyond the end of the read and is filled in from the germline J gene. The genes are TRBV7-3 and TRBJ1-2, with a weak D call TRBD1 (6 bases). Germline V gene data show CDR1 as SGHTA and CDR2 as FQGTGA. The CDR3 spans 16 residues. Trimming took off 5 bases at V and 2 bases at J, with 18 bases between the two ends. The CDR3 region is CASSQLGTPSNYGYTF. The sequenced part of the CDR3 DNA is TGTGCCAGCAGCCAACTCGGGACACCTTCCAACTATGGC.

This clone was observed at least ten times. The read gets to within 3 residues of the CDR3 end, and the germline J gene fills in the rest. The rearrangement joins TRBV12-3 or TRBV12-4 to TRBJ2-1, with 11 bases that match TRBD2. The CDR3 is made up of 14 amino acids. After removal of 5 bases from V and 8 bases from J, the junction contained 5 bases not matched to a gene. CDR3: CASSRLAGGDEQFF. The part of the CDR3 DNA that was read is TGTGCCAGCAGTCGGCTAGCGGGAGGAGATGAG.

In this sample, this clone turned up many times. The read gets to within 3 residues of the CDR3 end, and the germline J gene fills in the rest. This sequence joins TRBV6-2 or TRBV6-3 and TRBJ2-1, with D tentatively TRBD2 (6 bases). Germline CDR1 and CDR2: MNHEY and SVGEGT. V gave up 6 bases and J gave up 3 bases, with 15 bases separating them. The CDR3 runs to 15 residues. The CDR3 region is CASRLSGLHYNEQFF. The sequenced part of the CDR3 DNA is TGTGCCAGCAGACTTAGCGGACTACACTACAATGAG.